Shown below are 23 T cell receptor beta chains from a single sample sequenced in a study of cytomegalovirus exposure and HLA in healthy donors. Researchers ran the PCR with 60 Vbeta and 13 Jbeta primers. TCRdb's table, derived via immunoSEQ multiplex PCR, lists solely in-frame clones and lacks some. The data show some 170,000 clones, roughly 85% seen once. The specimen was PBMCs. The source of these receptors is a woman in her thirties in good health and CMV-seronegative.

J is TRBJ2-1 and V is TRBV7-7; no clear D gene. This CDR3 contains 13 residues. V gave up 2 bases and J gave up 7 bases, with 9 bases separating them. CDR1 is SSHAT and CDR2 is FNYEAQ in the germline V gene (reference sequence). CDR3 amino acids: CASSLTSQNEQFF. In DNA, the CDR3 is TGTGCCAGCAGCTTAACCTCCCAGAATGAGCAGTTCTTC.

The V gene is TRBV15, the J gene TRBJ1-6, with a possible D match to TRBD1 (5 bases). This CDR3 contains 17 residues. Trimming took 0 bases from V and 9 from J, leaving 18 bases between them. From germline, CDR1 is LNHNV and CDR2 YYDKDF (reference sequence). The chain's CDR3 is CATSRDRMAGISSPLHF. The CDR3 DNA reads as TGTGCCACCAGCAGAGATCGAATGGCAGGGATTAGTTCACCCCTCCACTTT. Based on the CDR3 plus reference TRBV15 and TRBJ1-6, the full variable domain is DAMVIQNPRYQVTQFGKPVTLSCSQTLNHNVMYWYQQKSSQAPKLLFHYYDKDFNNEADTPDNFQSRRPNTSFCFLDIRSPGLGDTAMYLCATSRDRMAGISSPLHFGNGTRLTVT.

The rearrangement joins TRBV11-3 to TRBJ1-1; possibly TRBD1 for D (5 bases). The V end lost 5 bases, the J end lost 3 bases, and 10 bases lay between the germline ends. CDR3 length equals 13 residues. Germline V CDR1 and CDR2: SGHNT, YENEEA. The CDR3 nucleotides read TGTGCCAGCAGCCCCGACAGCTACACTGAAGCTTTCTTT. This codes for CASSPDSYTEAFF.

CDR3 residues: CASSRDSVATNEKLFF. The CDR3 DNA reads TGTGCCAGCAGCCGGGACAGCGTTGCAACTAATGAAAAACTGTTTTTT. This rearrangement joins TRBV9 to TRBJ1-4, with 7 bases that match TRBD1. The ends lost 4 bases at V and 0 bases at J; junction bases unmatched: 6. This CDR3 has 16 residues. The germline gives CDR1 SGDLS, CDR2 YYNGEE.

The J gene is TRBJ2-7, the V gene TRBV5-1; 7 bases match TRBD1. Trimming took 4 bases from V and 3 from J; bases not matched to a gene: 10. The CDR3 length is 15 residues. Germline V lookup: CDR1 SGHRS, CDR2 YFSETQ. CDR3 coding DNA: TGCGCCAGCAGCCACGCCGGGACAGACCTCTACGAGCAGTACTTC. It codes for CASSHAGTDLYEQYF.

V gene TRBV6-5 combines with J gene TRBJ2-5; 11 nucleotides align to TRBD1. Germline values: CDR1 MNHEY, CDR2 SVGAGI. The CDR3 extends over 15 amino acids. V shed 6 bases and J 4 bases; nucleotides not matched to a gene: 7. The CDR3 bases are TGTGCCAGCAGGAAGGACAGGGGGCTTGGAGAGACCCAGTACTTC. Residues: CASRKDRGLGETQYF.

The chain is built from TRBV30 and TRBJ2-5; D ambiguous. The germline V gene encodes CDR1 GTSNPN and CDR2 SVGIG (reference sequence). This CDR3 is 11 amino acids long. The V gene lost 3 bases and the J gene lost 6 bases, with 8 bases spanning the gap. The CDR3 sequence: CAWSPGKTQYF. The CDR3 bases are TGTGCCTGGAGCCCAGGAAAGACCCAGTACTTC.

The chain combines TRBV28 with TRBJ1-5; a possible D gene is TRBD1 (5 bases). Trimming removed 3 bases at V and 8 bases at J, with 17 bases between. Germline V gene lookup returns CDR1 MDHEN and CDR2 SYDVKM. This CDR3 is built from 15 residues. CDR3 loop: CASSLGGTVWEPQHF. Here the CDR3 DNA reads TGTGCCAGCAGTTTGGGCGGGACGGTCTGGGAGCCCCAGCATTTT. The whole variable domain, filled in from reference TRBV28 and TRBJ1-5, reads DVKVTQSSRYLVKRTGEKVFLECVQDMDHENMFWYRQDPGLGLRLIYFSYDVKMKEKGDIPEGYSVSREKKERFSLILESASTNQTSMYLCASSLGGTVWEPQHFGDGTRLSIL.

The chain has TRBV5-1 and TRBJ2-3; D might be TRBD1 (6 bases). This CDR3 is 14 amino acids long. The germline V and J ends were trimmed by 4 bases and 4 bases, with 13 bases remaining between them. Per the germline V gene, CDR1 is SGHRS and CDR2 is YFSETQ. In DNA form, the CDR3 reads TGCGCCAGCAGCAACAGACAGGTCTCAGATACGCAGTATTTT. It codes for CASSNRQVSDTQYF.

The CDR3 protein is CSVDLVATEQFF. Here the CDR3 DNA reads TGCAGCGTTGATTTGGTGGCCACTGAGCAGTTCTTC. The chain combines TRBV29-1 with TRBJ2-1; D gene unclear. CDR1 is SQVTM, CDR2 ANQGSEA, per germline. V shed 3 bases and J shed 9 bases, with 12 bases lying between them. This CDR3 has 12 residues.

The J gene is TRBJ1-1, the V gene TRBV5-8, with D possibly being TRBD1 (5 bases). V was trimmed by 1 base and J by 1 base, leaving 11 bases between them. From germline, CDR1 is SGHTS and CDR2 YDEGEE. The CDR3 consists of 15 residues. As DNA, the CDR3 is TGTGCCAGCAGCTTGTCGGGCAGGGAGAACACTGAAGCTTTCTTT. It is translated as CASSLSGRENTEAFF.

The chain couples TRBV2 to TRBJ2-5; 9 bases align to TRBD1. Trimming cost V 4 bases and J 4 bases; bases outside gene matches: 7. This CDR3 has 15 residues. In germline, CDR1 is SNHLY, CDR2 FYNNEI. CDR3 coding DNA: TGTGCCAGCAGTGCTACGGGACAGGGAGGAGAGACCCAGTACTTC. Protein sequence: CASSATGQGGETQYF. The full variable domain, completed using reference TRBV2 and TRBJ2-5, is EPEVTQTPSHQVTQMGQEVILRCVPISNHLYFYWYRQILGQKVEFLVSFYNNEISEKSEIFDDQFSVERPDGSNFTLKIRSTKLEDSAMYFCASSATGQGGETQYFGPGTRLLVL.

The V call is TRBV14, the J call TRBJ1-6, with unresolved D. V lost 0 bases to trimming and J lost 10 bases, with 13 bases between them. The CDR3 is 15 amino acids. Germline loops: CDR1 SGHDN, CDR2 FVKESK. The CDR3 loop is CASSQDSLRGSPLHF. The CDR3 coding sequence is TGTGCCAGCAGCCAAGACAGCCTCCGGGGATCACCCCTCCACTTT.

The chain links TRBV7-6 to TRBJ2-1; 10 nucleotides align to TRBD2. Germline V lookup: CDR1 SGHVS, CDR2 FNYEAQ. This CDR3 is built from 14 residues. The ends lost 7 bases at V and 8 bases at J; junction bases unmatched: 8. CDR3 sequence (DNA): TGTGCCAGCAACGTAGCGGGGGGAGGCGATGAGCAGTTCTTC. Protein sequence: CASNVAGGGDEQFF.

This clone occurred once. The J gene is TRBJ1-6, the V gene TRBV19; 7 bases are a match to TRBD1. Trimming at V came to 3 bases and at J to 9 bases, leaving 14 bases not matched to a gene. CDR1 is LNHDA, CDR2 SQIVND, per germline (reference sequence). This CDR3 is built from 17 residues. This chain's CDR3 is CASSIPSTGNVASPLHF. The DNA of the CDR3 is TGTGCCAGTAGTATTCCCTCGACAGGGAATGTGGCTTCACCCCTCCACTTT. The full variable domain, in which reference TRBV19 and TRBJ1-6 provide the parts outside the CDR3, is DGGITQSPKYLFRKEGQNVTLSCEQNLNHDAMYWYRQDPGQGLRLIYYSQIVNDFQKGDIAEGYSVSREKKESFPLTVTSAQKNPTAFYLCASSIPSTGNVASPLHFGNGTRLTVT.

The chain combines TRBV29-1 with TRBJ1-2, with D hard to call. The germline V gene encodes CDR1 SQVTM and CDR2 ANQGSEA. This CDR3 is 11 amino acids long. Trimming removed 7 bases from V and 4 bases from J, with 10 bases in between. The CDR3 DNA reads as TGCAGCGGGCGGGGATCCTATGGCTACACCTTC. Translation: CSGRGSYGYTF.

V is TRBV14 and J is TRBJ2-7; 10 bases are a match to TRBD1. CDR1 is SGHDN and CDR2 is FVKESK in the germline V gene. The ends lost 0 bases at V and 4 bases at J; junction bases unmatched: 15. The length of the CDR3 is 19 residues. CDR3 sequence reads: CASSQEGRQGASSLYEQYF. DNA of the CDR3: TGTGCCAGCAGCCAAGAAGGGCGACAGGGGGCTTCCTCTCTTTACGAGCAGTACTTC.

Only a few counts were recorded for this clone. This chain connects TRBV7-9 to TRBJ2-7; 8 positions agree with TRBD1. This CDR3 comprises 15 residues. Trimming cost V 5 bases and J 6 bases; bases outside gene matches: 12. CDR1 and CDR2 from the germline V gene are SEHNR and FQNEAQ (reference sequence). The DNA for the CDR3 is TGTGCCAGCAGCCATGACAGGGGAAGAGGGGCCGAGCAGTACTTC. Protein product: CASSHDRGRGAEQYF.

The gene calls are TRBV7-2 and TRBJ1-2; perhaps TRBD1 as D (5 bases). The CDR3 covers 13 residues. Trimming took 5 bases from V and 5 from J, leaving 12 bases between them. Germline CDR1 is SGHTA and CDR2 is FQGNSA. The CDR3 protein is CASSPGRGYGYTF. In DNA, the CDR3 is TGTGCCAGCAGCCCAGGGAGGGGTTATGGCTACACCTTC.

CDR3 DNA: TGTGCCACCAGCCCACCTAGGGGGCTGGCTAATGAAAAACTGTTTTTT. Protein sequence: CATSPPRGLANEKLFF. This chain links TRBV15 with TRBJ1-4, with TRBD1 identical over 7 bases. Germline V lookup: CDR1 LNHNV, CDR2 YYDKDF (reference sequence). The V and J ends lost 5 bases and 3 bases, in that order; junction bases with no gene match: 9. CDR3 size: 16 residues.

This rearrangement joins TRBV28 to TRBJ1-4; D call uncertain. The CDR3 is 15 residues long. Per the germline V gene, CDR1 is MDHEN and CDR2 is SYDVKM. Trimming took off 7 bases at V and 8 bases at J, with 20 bases between the two ends. CDR3 protein: CASTLQSRVREKLFF. DNA for the CDR3: TGTGCCAGCACCCTCCAGTCCCGGGTCCGGGAAAAACTGTTTTTT.

The chain is built from TRBV5-1 and TRBJ2-1; TRBD2 aligns across 14 bases. The CDR3 is 20 residues long. V dropped 3 bases and J dropped 3; count of bases not matched to a gene: 14. CDR1 and CDR2 (germline): SGHRS, YFSETQ. The CDR3 protein is CASSWGMGLAGVVNYNEQFF. The CDR3 DNA reads TGCGCCAGCAGCTGGGGGATGGGACTAGCGGGAGTGGTTAACTACAATGAGCAGTTCTTC.

The chain combines TRBV11-2 with TRBJ2-1, with 10 bases identical to TRBD1. Germline V gene data show CDR1 as SGHAT and CDR2 as FQNNGV. The CDR3 is 15 residues long. The trim removed 0 bases at V and 7 bases at J, leaving 3 bases unmatched. DNA for the CDR3: TGTGCCAGCAGCTTAGAGGGACAGGGGTCGAATGAGCAGTTCTTC. It yields the protein CASSLEGQGSNEQFF. Full variable domain (remainder filled in from reference TRBV11-2 and TRBJ2-1): EAGVAQSPRYKIIEKRQSVAFWCNPISGHATLYWYQQILGQGPKLLIQFQNNGVVDDSQLPKDRFSAERLKGVDSTLKIQPAKLEDSAVYLCASSLEGQGSNEQFFGPGTRLTVL.